This T cell receptor (beta chain) was found in a study of T cell repertoires and HLA-DP antigens. Study observations and caveats: Pre-culture clonality, about 0.042, was far below sorted CD137+ clonality of 0.3 to 0.45. Against one allele, clones undetected before culture averaged about 34%; against the other, around 50%.

TCRdb's copy holds only in-frame clones and misses some; the assay was immunoSEQ multiplex PCR. The data hold tens of thousands of clones, with about 80% observed a single time. Per the germline V gene, CDR1 is GTSNPN and CDR2 is SVGIG (reference sequence). With 1 base removed from V and 5 bases from J, the gap between germline ends came to 11 bases. The CDR3 contains 13 residues. This clone showed up just once. Its antigen is currently unknown. This chain joins TRBV30 and TRBJ1-2, with D uncertain. This sequence originates from a man between 60 and 75 years old in good health and CMV-seronegative. Sample: CD4+ T cells from PBMCs. The CDR3 sequence is CAWSGTDAYGYTF. The CDR3 DNA reads as TGTGCCTGGAGTGGGACGGACGCTTATGGCTACACCTTC.